This T cell receptor (beta chain) derives from a study of beta chain features in type 1 diabetes. General study findings and limits: Within patients, naive, central memory and Treg TCRB repertoires seemed more similar than within healthy donors. The study left unresolved whether HLA type influences TCRB rearrangement. TCRB CDR3s were moderately but significantly shorter in Type 1 diabetes patients in all four CD4+ subsets.

This clone has only a few counts. Antigen: not known. Cells sorted by CD45RO/CCR7/CD25/CD127/CD95/CD27 comprised CD4+ naive, central memory, regulatory and stem cell-like memory cells. The ends were cut back, 5 bases at V and 6 bases at J, with 20 bases in the middle. Germline assignment: CDR1 SGHVS and CDR2 FNYEAQ. The CDR3 is 16 residues long. Investigators reverse transcribed all isolated RNA, so they sequenced expressed TCRB transcripts. Read counts averaged around 4 million for samples of naive, central memory and regulatory T cells. The data were produced by immunoSEQ multiplex PCR, yet TCRdb's version contains in-frame clones alone and is incomplete. This sample has 120,000 or so clones, with 17% found just once.

The origin of this receptor is a man between 18 and 29 years old with type 1 diabetes. Sequenced material: central memory CD4+ T cells from blood. The chain uses TRBV7-6 and TRBJ2-1, with a possible D match to TRBD2 (7 bases). CDR3 in amino acids: CASSLDSGIILNEQFF. The CDR3 nucleotides are TGTGCCAGCAGCCTGGACAGCGGGATTATTCTCAATGAGCAGTTCTTC.